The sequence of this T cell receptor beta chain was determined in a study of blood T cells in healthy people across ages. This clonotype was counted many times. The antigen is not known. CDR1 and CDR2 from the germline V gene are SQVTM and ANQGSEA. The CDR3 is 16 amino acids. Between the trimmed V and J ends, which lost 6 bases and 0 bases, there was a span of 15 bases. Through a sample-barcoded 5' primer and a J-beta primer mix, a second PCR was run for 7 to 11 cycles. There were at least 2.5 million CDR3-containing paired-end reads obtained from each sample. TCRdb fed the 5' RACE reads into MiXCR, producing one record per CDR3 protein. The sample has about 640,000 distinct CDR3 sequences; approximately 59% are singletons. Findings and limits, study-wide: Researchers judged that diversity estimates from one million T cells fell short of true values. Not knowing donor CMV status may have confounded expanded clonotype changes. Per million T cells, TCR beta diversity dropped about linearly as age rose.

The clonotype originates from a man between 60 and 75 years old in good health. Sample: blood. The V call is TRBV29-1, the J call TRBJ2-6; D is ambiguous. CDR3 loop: CSVLSNSRSGANVLTF. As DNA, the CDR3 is TGCAGCGTGCTCTCCAACAGCCGCTCTGGGGCCAACGTCCTGACTTTC.